This T cell receptor (beta chain) is drawn from a study of T cells expressing NK-cell markers. Across the study: Repertoires of TCR beta were obtained from T cells sorted as CD3+CD56+NKG2C+, CD3+CD56+NKG2C- and CD3+CD56-NKG2C+.

No DNA is given; TCRdb re-called the 5' RACE reads and lists each CDR3 protein once. Its table records 300,000 or so distinct CDR3 sequences. Germline V CDR1 and CDR2: DFQATT, SNEGSKA (reference sequence). The CDR3 contains 14 residues. The TCR comes from a woman between 18 and 70 years old in good health. This sequence joins TRBV20-1 and TRBJ2-7; TCRdb selects TRBD1, and the lack of DNA leaves this call unchecked. The specimen sequenced was blood T cells: a sorted CD56 or NKG2C T cell subset, CD4+ or CD8+ T cells, or bulk PBMC T cells (not recorded which). CDR3 sequence: CSAVGTSDSYEQYF.